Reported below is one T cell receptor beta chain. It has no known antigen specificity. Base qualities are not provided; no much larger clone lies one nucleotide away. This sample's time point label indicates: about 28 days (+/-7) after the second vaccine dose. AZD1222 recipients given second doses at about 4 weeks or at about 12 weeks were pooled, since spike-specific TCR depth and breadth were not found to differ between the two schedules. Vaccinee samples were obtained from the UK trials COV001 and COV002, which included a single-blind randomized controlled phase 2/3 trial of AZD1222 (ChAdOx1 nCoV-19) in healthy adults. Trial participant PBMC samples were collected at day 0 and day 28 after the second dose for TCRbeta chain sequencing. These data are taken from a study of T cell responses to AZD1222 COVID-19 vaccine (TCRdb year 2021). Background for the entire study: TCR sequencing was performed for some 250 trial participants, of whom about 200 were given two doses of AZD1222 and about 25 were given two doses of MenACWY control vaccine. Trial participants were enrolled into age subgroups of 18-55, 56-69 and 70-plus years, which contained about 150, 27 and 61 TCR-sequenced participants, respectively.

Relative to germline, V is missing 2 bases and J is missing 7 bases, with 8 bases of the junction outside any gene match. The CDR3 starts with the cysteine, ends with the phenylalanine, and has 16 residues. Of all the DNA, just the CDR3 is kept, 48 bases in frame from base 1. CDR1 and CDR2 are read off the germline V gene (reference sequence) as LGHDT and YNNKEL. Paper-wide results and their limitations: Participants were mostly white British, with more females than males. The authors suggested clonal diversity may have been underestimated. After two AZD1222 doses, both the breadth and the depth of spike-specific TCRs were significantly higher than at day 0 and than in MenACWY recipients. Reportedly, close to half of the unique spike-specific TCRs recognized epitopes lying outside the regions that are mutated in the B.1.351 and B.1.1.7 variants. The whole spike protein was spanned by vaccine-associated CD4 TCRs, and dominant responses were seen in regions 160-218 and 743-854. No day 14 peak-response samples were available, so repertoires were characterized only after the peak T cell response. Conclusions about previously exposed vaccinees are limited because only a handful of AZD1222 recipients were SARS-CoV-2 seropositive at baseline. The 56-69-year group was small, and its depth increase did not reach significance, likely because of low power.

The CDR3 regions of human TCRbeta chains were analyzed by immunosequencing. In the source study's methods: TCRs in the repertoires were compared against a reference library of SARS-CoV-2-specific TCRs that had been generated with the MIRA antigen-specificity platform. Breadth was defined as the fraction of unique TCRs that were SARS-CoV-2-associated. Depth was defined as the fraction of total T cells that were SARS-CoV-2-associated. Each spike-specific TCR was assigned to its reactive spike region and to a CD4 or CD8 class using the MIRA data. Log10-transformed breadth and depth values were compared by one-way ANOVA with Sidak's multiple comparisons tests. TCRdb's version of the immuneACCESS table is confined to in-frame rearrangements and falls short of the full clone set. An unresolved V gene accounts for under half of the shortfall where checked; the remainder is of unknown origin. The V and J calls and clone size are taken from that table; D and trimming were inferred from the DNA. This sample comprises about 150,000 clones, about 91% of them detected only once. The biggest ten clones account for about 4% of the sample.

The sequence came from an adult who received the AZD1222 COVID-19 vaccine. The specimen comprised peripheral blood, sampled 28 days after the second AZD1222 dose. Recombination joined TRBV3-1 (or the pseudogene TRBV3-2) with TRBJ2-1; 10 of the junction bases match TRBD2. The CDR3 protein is CASSQTSGIAGNEQFF. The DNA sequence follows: TGTGCCAGCAGCCAAACTAGCGGGATCGCAGGGAATGAGCAGTTCTTC.